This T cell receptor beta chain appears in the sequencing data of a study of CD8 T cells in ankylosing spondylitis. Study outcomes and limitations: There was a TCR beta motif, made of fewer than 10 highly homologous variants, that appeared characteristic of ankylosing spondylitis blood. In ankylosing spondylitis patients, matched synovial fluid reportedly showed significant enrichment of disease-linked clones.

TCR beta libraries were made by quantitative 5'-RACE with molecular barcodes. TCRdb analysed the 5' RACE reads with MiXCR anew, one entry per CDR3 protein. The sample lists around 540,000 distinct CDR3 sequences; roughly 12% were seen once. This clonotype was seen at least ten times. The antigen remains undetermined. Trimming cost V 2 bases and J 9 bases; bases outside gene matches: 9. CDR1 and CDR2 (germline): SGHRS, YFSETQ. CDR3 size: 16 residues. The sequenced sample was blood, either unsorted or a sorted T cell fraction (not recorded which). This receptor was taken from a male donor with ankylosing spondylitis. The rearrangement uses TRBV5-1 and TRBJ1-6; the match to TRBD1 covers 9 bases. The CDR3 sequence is CASSFHRDRDSSPLHF. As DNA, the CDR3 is TGCGCCAGCAGCTTCCACCGGGACAGGGACAGTTCACCCCTCCACTTT. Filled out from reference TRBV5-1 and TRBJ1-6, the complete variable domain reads KAGVTQTPRYLIKTRGQQVTLSCSPISGHRSVSWYQQTPGQGLQFLFEYFSETQRNKGNFPGRFSGRQFSNSRSEMNVSTLELGDSALYLCASSFHRDRDSSPLHFGNGTRLTVT.